Listed below are T cell receptor beta chains from one sample, sequenced in a study of T cells in Graves' hyperthyroidism and ophthalmopathy. Via MiXCR, TCRdb re-called the multiplex PCR reads, giving one row per CDR3 protein. The profile covers 250,000 to 300,000 distinct CDR3 sequences, with about an eighth appearing a single time and 7.8% taken by the ten largest. Material for sequencing was blood. The receptors stem from a woman in her thirties with Graves' hyperthyroidism that later progressed to Graves' ophthalmopathy. CDR3s include the opening cysteine and the closing phenylalanine or tryptophan. D genes are given only for firm matches. Size tells how often a clone was seen (once, few, many) or the class of an expanded clone, and some rows leave it out.

abundance: NA
len: 15
v_gene: TRBV6-1
d_gene: NA
j_gene: TRBJ2-7
CDR3nt: TGTGCCAGCAGTTATTCCGGGGTTGGGGCCTACGAGCAGTACTTC
CDR3aa: CASSYSGVGAYEQYF

abundance: NA
len: 15
v_gene: TRBV7-2
d_gene: NA
j_gene: TRBJ2-7
CDR3nt: TGTGCCAGCAGCTTAGTCTCCCGGGCGGAGGGAGAGCAGTACTTC
CDR3aa: CASSLVSRAEGEQYF

abundance: NA
len: 16
v_gene: TRBV6-2/TRBV6-3
d_gene: TRBD1
j_gene: TRBJ1-2
CDR3nt: TGTGCCAGCAGTTACGGGACAGGACGCGCCATCTATGGCTACACCTTC
CDR3aa: CASSYGTGRAIYGYTF

abundance: NA
len: 15
v_gene: TRBV9
d_gene: NA
j_gene: TRBJ1-6
CDR3nt: TGTGCCAGCAGCGTAGATGACGGCTATAATTCACCCCTCCACTTT
CDR3aa: CASSVDDGYNSPLHF

abundance: NA
len: 14
v_gene: TRBV20-1
d_gene: NA
j_gene: TRBJ2-7
CDR3nt: TGCAGTGCTAGAGATCACCGGGGGTTGTCCGAGCAGTACTTC
CDR3aa: CSARDHRGLSEQYF

abundance: NA
len: 12
v_gene: TRBV7-6
d_gene: NA
j_gene: TRBJ2-3
CDR3nt: TGTGCCAGCAGTGGAGTAGCCCATACGCAGTATTTT
CDR3aa: CASSGVAHTQYF

abundance: many
len: 15
v_gene: TRBV28
d_gene: NA
j_gene: TRBJ2-1
CDR3nt: TGTGCCAGCAGTGGGCGTTTCTGGGAGGACAATGAGCAGTTCTTC
CDR3aa: CASSGRFWEDNEQFF

abundance: many
len: 15
v_gene: TRBV7-2
d_gene: TRBD1
j_gene: TRBJ2-7
CDR3nt: TGTGCCAGCAGGGAAGCGGGACAGGGACCCTACGAGCAGTACTTC
CDR3aa: CASREAGQGPYEQYF

abundance: many
len: 14
v_gene: TRBV6-1
d_gene: NA
j_gene: TRBJ1-5
CDR3nt: TGTGCCAGCACTCGGGGGGGCAGCAATCAGCCCCAGCATTTT
CDR3aa: CASTRGGSNQPQHF

abundance: many
len: 12
v_gene: TRBV29-1
d_gene: NA
j_gene: TRBJ2-5
CDR3nt: TGCAGCGTTGTCGGGGATCAAGAGACCCAGTACTTC
CDR3aa: CSVVGDQETQYF

abundance: many
len: 12
v_gene: TRBV6-1
d_gene: NA
j_gene: TRBJ2-5
CDR3nt: TGTGCCAGCAGGACGGGAACAGGGCTGGAGTACTTC
CDR3aa: CASRTGTGLEYF

abundance: many
len: 16
v_gene: TRBV6-1
d_gene: TRBD1
j_gene: TRBJ2-7
CDR3nt: TGTGCCAGCAGTCCCCAGGGGGCGGTGAGCTCCTACGAGCAGTACTTC
CDR3aa: CASSPQGAVSSYEQYF

abundance: many
len: 15
v_gene: TRBV7-9
d_gene: NA
j_gene: TRBJ2-3
CDR3nt: TGTGCCAGCAGCCGGACGGTGGGGTATACAGATACGCAGTATTTT
CDR3aa: CASSRTVGYTDTQYF

abundance: many
len: 14
v_gene: TRBV3-1
d_gene: TRBD2
j_gene: TRBJ2-7
CDR3nt: TGTGCCAGCAGCCTCCTAGCGGGAGAGGGCGAGCAGTACTTC
CDR3aa: CASSLLAGEGEQYF

abundance: NA
len: 14
v_gene: TRBV5-1
d_gene: TRBD2
j_gene: TRBJ2-3
CDR3nt: TGCGCCAGCAGCTTCGGGACTATCACAGATACGCAGTATTTT
CDR3aa: CASSFGTITDTQYF

abundance: many
len: 15
v_gene: TRBV27
d_gene: NA
j_gene: TRBJ1-4
CDR3nt: TGTGCCAGCAGCCCCGGGCCAGAACGAAATGAAAAACTGTTTTTT
CDR3aa: CASSPGPERNEKLFF

abundance: few
len: 18
v_gene: TRBV24-1
d_gene: TRBD2
j_gene: TRBJ2-1
CDR3nt: TGTGCCACCAGTGATCACGAGCGAGCGGGAGAATGGTACAATGAGCAGTTCTTC
CDR3aa: CATSDHERAGEWYNEQFF

abundance: many
len: 16
v_gene: TRBV28
d_gene: TRBD2
j_gene: TRBJ2-1
CDR3nt: TGTGCCAGCAGTTTTGGGGCAGCGGGATCTTACAATGAGCAGTTCTTC
CDR3aa: CASSFGAAGSYNEQFF

abundance: few
len: 15
v_gene: TRBV29-1
d_gene: TRBD2
j_gene: TRBJ2-1
CDR3nt: TGCAGCGTTCTACACCTAGCGGGGGTATACAATGAGCAGTTCTTC
CDR3aa: CSVLHLAGVYNEQFF

abundance: many
len: 13
v_gene: TRBV7-9
d_gene: TRBD1
j_gene: TRBJ2-7
CDR3nt: TGTGCCAGCAGCACCGGGACAGACTACGAGCAGTACTTC
CDR3aa: CASSTGTDYEQYF